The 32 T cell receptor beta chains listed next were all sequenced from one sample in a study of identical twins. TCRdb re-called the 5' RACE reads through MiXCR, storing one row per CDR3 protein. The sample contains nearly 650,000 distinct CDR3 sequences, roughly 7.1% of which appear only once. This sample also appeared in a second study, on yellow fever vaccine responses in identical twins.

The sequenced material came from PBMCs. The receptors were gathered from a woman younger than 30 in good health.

The CDR3 loop is CASSYGRSTYEQYV. DNA for the CDR3: TGTGCCAGCAGCTACGGACGGAGTACCTACGAGCAGTACGTC. The chain has TRBV5-6 and TRBJ2-7; no clear D gene. CDR3 size: 14 residues. Trimming took 3 bases from V and 2 from J, leaving 12 bases between them. The germline V gene encodes CDR1 SGHDT and CDR2 YYEEEE.

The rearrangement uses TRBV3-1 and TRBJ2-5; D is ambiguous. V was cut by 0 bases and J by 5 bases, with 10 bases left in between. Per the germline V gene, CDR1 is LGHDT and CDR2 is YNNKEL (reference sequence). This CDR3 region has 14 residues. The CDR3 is CASSQDERDETQYF. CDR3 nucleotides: TGTGCCAGCAGCCAAGATGAAAGGGATGAGACCCAGTACTTC.

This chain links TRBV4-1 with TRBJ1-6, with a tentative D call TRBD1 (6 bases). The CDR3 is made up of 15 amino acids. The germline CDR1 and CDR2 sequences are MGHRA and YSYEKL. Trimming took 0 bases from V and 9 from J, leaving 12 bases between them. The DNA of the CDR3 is TGCGCCAGCAGCCAAGATGGACAGAAATTTTCACCCCTCCACTTT. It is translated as CASSQDGQKFSPLHF.

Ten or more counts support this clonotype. CDR3 sequence (DNA): TGCGCCAGCAGCCAAGAGGAGGGAAACTATGGCTACACCTTC. Protein product: CASSQEEGNYGYTF. This chain uses TRBV4-1 with TRBJ1-2; D unresolved. Germline V gene lookup returns CDR1 MGHRA and CDR2 YSYEKL. The CDR3 is 14 residues long. With 0 bases removed from V and 2 bases from J, the gap between germline ends came to 7 bases.

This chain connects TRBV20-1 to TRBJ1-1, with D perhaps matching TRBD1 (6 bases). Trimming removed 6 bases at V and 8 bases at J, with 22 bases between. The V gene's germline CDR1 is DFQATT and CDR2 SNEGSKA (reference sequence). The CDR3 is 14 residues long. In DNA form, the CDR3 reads TGCAGTGCCCCGAGGGGGGGGGCCGCGGGCGAAGCTTTCTTT. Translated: CSAPRGGAAGEAFF.

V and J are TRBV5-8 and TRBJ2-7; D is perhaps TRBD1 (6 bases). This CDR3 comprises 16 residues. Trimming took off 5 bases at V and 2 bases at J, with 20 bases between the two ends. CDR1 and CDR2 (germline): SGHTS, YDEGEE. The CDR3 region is CASRSNGNRDTYEQYF. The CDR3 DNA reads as TGTGCCAGCAGATCCAACGGGAATAGGGACACCTACGAGCAGTACTTC. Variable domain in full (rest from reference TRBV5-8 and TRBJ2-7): EAGVTQSPTHLIKTRGQQATLRCSPISGHTSVYWYQQALGLGLQFLLWYDEGEERNRGNFPPRFSGRQFPNYSSELNVNALELEDSALYLCASRSNGNRDTYEQYFGPGTRLTVT.

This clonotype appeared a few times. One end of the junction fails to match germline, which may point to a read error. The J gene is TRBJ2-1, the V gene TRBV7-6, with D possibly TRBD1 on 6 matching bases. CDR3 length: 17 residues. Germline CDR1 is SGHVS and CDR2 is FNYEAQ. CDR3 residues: CASSLAIRGSSYNEQFF. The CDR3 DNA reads TGTGCCAGCAGCCTAGCAATCAGGGGCAGCTCCTACAATGAGCAGTTCTTC.

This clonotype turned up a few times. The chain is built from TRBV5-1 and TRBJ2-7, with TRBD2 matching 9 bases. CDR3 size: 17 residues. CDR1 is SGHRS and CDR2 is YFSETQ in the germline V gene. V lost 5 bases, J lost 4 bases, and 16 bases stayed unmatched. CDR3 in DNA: TGCGCCAGCAGGCTCCTCGACGGTGCTAGCGGGATATACGAGCAGTACTTC. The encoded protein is CASRLLDGASGIYEQYF.

CDR3 protein: CASSLFSAGLGFEDTQYF. The CDR3 DNA follows: TGTGCCAGCAGCTTATTCTCTGCGGGACTAGGGTTTGAAGATACGCAGTATTTT. The rearrangement joins TRBV11-1 to TRBJ2-3, with TRBD2 matching over 8 bases. The CDR3 contains 18 residues. V lost 2 bases to trimming and J lost 5 bases; unmatched junction nucleotides: 15. Germline V lookup: CDR1 SGHAT, CDR2 FQDESV (reference sequence).

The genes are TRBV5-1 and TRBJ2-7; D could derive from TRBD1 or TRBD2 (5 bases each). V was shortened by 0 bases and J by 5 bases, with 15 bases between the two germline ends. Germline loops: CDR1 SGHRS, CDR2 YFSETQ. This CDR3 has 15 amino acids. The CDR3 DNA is TGCGCCAGCAGCTTGGCCGGGGCAGGGATTGACGAGCAGTACGTC. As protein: CASSLAGAGIDEQYV.

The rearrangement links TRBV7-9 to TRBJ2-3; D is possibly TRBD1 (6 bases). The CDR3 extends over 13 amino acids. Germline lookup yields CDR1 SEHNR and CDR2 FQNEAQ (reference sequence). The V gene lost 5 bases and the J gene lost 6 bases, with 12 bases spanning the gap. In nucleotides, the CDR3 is TGTGCCAGCAGCCTAGGGGGTATGGATACGCAGTATTTT. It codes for CASSLGGMDTQYF.

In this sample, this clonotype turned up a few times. In nucleotides, the CDR3 is TGTGCCAGCAGCCAAGTACAGGGGTACGAGCAGTACTTC. It specifies CASSQVQGYEQYF. This chain uses TRBV3-1 with TRBJ2-7; the match to TRBD1 covers 7 bases. CDR3 length equals 13 residues. CDR1 is LGHDT, CDR2 YNNKEL, per germline (reference sequence). Germline trimming cut 1 base from V and 4 bases from J; bases unmatched to any gene: 1.

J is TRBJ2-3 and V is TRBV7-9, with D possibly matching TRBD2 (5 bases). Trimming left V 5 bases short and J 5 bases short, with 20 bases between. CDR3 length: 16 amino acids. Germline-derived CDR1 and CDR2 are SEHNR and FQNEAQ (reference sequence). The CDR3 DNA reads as TGTGCCAGCAGCCTGCTGGAGGCCCATTTCATAGATACGCAGTATTTT. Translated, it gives CASSLLEAHFIDTQYF.

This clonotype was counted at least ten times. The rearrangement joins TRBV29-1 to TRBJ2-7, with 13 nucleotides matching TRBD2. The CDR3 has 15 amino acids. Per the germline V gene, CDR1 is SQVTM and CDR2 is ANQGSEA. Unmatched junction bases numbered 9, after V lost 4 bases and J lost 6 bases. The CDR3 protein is CSVGSGLAGAGEQYF. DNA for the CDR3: TGCAGCGTTGGCTCCGGACTAGCGGGAGCTGGCGAGCAGTACTTC.

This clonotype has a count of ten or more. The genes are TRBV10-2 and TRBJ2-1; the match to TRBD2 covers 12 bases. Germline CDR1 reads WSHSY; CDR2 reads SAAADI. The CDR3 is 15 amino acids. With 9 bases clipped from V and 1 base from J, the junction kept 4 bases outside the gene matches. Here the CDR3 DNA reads TGCGCCAGTGAACTAGCGGGAGGATCCTACAATGAGCAGTTCTTC. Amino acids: CASELAGGSYNEQFF.

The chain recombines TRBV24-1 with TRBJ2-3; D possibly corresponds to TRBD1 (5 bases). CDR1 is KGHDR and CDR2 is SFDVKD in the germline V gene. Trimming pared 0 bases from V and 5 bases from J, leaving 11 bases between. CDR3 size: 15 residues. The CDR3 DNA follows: TGTGCCACCAGTGATTTGAGGCAGGGCCAAGATACGCAGTATTTT. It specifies CATSDLRQGQDTQYF.

The CDR3 is CASTPEDETGYEQYF. The CDR3 DNA reads TGCGCCAGCACTCCGGAAGACGAAACAGGGTACGAGCAGTACTTC. The chain joins TRBV5-1 to TRBJ2-7; D possibly corresponds to TRBD1 (6 bases). This CDR3 contains 15 residues. CDR1 is SGHRS, CDR2 YFSETQ, per germline. V dropped 6 bases and J dropped 4 bases, with 20 bases sitting between them.

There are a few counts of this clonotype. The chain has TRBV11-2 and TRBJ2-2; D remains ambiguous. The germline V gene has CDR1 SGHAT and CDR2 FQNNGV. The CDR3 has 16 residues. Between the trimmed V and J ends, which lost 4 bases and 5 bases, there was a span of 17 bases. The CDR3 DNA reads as TGTGCCAGCAGCTCCGCCAGAACTTTTCTTACCGGGGAGCTGTTTTTT. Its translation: CASSSARTFLTGELFF.

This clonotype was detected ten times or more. CDR3 sequence: CATSDSGLDEFF. Written as DNA, the CDR3 is TGTGCCACCAGTGATTCGGGACTTGATGAGTTCTTC. The genes are TRBV24-1 and TRBJ2-1; D might be TRBD2 (6 bases). Per the germline V gene, CDR1 is KGHDR and CDR2 is SFDVKD. The CDR3 is made up of 12 amino acids. Trimming cost V 2 bases and J 14 bases, with 12 bases left between them.

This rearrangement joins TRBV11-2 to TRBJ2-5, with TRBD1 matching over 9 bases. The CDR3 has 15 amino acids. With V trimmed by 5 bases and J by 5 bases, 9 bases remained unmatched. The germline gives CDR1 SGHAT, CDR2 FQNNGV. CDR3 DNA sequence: TGTGCCAGCAGCACCCACCGGGACAGGGTGGAGACCCAGTACTTC. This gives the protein CASSTHRDRVETQYF.

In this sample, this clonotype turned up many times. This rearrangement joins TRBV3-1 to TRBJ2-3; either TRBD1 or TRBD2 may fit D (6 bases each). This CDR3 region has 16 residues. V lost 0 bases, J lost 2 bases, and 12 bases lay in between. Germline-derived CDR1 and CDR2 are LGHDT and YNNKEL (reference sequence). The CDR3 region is CASSQDWRGATDTQYF. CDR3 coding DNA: TGTGCCAGCAGCCAAGATTGGAGGGGGGCCACAGATACGCAGTATTTT.

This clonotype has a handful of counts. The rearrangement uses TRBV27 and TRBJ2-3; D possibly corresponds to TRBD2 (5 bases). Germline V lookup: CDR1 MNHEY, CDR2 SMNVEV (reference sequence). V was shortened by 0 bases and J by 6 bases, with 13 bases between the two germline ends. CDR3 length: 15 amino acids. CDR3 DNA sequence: TGTGCCAGCAGTTTATCGTTACTCTCGGGGGATACGCAGTATTTT. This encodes CASSLSLLSGDTQYF.

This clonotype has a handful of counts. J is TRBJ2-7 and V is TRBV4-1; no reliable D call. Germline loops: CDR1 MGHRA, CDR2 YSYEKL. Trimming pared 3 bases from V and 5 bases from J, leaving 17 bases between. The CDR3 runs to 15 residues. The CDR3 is CASSHRSSNFHEQYF. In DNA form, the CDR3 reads TGCGCCAGCAGCCACCGTAGCTCGAACTTCCACGAGCAGTACTTC.

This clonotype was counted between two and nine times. The CDR3 DNA sequence: TGCAGTGCTAGAGGGGGGGGGAGCGGCGATACGCAGTATTTT. It specifies CSARGGGSGDTQYF. The J gene is TRBJ2-3, the V gene TRBV20-1; 7 bases are a match to TRBD2. Trimming took 1 base from V and 6 from J; bases not matched to a gene: 7. The CDR3 has 14 residues. Germline values: CDR1 DFQATT, CDR2 SNEGSKA (reference sequence).

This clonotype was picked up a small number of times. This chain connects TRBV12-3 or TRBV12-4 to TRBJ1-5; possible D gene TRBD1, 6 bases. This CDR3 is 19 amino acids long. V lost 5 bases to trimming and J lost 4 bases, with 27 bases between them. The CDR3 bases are TGTGCCAGCAGTCTCACTATAAACAGGGAGGGAGGATTAAATCAGCCCCAGCATTTT. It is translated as CASSLTINREGGLNQPQHF.

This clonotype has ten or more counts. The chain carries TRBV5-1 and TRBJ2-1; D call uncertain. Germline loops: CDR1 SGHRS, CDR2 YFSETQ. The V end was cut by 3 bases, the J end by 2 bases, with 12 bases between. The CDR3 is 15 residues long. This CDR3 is CASSSAGFTYNEQFF. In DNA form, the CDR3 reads TGCGCCAGCAGCTCCGCAGGTTTCACCTACAATGAGCAGTTCTTC.

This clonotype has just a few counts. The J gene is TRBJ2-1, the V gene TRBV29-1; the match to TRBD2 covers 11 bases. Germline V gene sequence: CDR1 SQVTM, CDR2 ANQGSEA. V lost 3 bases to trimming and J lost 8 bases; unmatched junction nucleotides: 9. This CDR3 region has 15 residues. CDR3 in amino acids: CSVDPLLAGEDEQFF. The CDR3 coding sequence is TGCAGCGTTGACCCACTACTAGCGGGAGAAGATGAGCAGTTCTTC.

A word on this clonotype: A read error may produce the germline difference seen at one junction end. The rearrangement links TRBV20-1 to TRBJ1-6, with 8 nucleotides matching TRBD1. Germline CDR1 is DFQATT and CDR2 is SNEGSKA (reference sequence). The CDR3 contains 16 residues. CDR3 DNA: TGCTGTGCTCGTAACTTCGGACAGGGCGAGAATTCACCCCTCCACTTT. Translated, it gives CCARNFGQGENSPLHF.

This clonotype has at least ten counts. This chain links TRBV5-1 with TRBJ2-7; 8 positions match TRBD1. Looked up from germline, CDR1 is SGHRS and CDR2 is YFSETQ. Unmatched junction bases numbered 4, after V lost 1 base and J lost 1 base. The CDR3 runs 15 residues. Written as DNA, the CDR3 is TGCGCCAGCAGCTTGTTCGGGACAGGTTCCTACGAGCAGTACTTC. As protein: CASSLFGTGSYEQYF.

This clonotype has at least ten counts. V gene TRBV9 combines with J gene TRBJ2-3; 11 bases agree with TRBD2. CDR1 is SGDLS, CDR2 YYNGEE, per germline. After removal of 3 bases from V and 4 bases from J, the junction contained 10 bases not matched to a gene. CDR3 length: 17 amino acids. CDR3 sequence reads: CASSAEELAGVADTQYF. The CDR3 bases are TGTGCCAGCAGCGCGGAGGAACTAGCGGGAGTAGCAGATACGCAGTATTTT.

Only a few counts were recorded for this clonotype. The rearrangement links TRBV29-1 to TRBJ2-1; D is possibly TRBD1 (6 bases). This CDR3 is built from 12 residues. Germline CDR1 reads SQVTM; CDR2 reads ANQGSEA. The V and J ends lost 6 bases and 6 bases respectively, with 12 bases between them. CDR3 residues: CSVSGTSNEQFF. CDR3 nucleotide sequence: TGCAGCGTCTCCGGGACAAGCAATGAGCAGTTCTTC.

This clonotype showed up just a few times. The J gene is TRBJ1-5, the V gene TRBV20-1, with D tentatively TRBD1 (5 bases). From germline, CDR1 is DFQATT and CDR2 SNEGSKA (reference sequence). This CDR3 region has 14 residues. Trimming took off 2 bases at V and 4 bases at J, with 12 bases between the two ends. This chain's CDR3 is CSARRDGGNQPQHF. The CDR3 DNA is TGCAGTGCTAGACGTGACGGGGGAAATCAGCCCCAGCATTTT.